This T cell receptor beta chain was captured in a study of regulatory T cells in long-lasting Graves disease. Note on this clonotype: Its antigen is unknown.

Arm-PCR of CDR3 regions and iRepertoire HTBI primers were used to build TCR beta libraries. A single record per CDR3 protein comes from TCRdb applying MiXCR to the multiplex PCR reads. Of about 660,000 distinct CDR3 sequences in the sample, approximately 31% are singletons; the top ten hold around 40%. Broader study findings: Few sampled subjects may have lowered accuracy.

Time point described: persistent/refractory GD, antithyroid drugs over 5 years with positive TRAb. Isolated PBMC RNA provided the starting material for the TCR library. Patients were from an endocrinology department in Xi'an, China. CDR3 length: 19 residues. V lost 1 base and J lost 1; bases outside the gene matches: 9. Sequences were derived from peripheral blood mononuclear cells (PBMCs), sampled when the disease was refractory, from a patient treated with antithyroid drugs. The source is a female donor with Graves disease. The V call is TRBV12-3 or TRBV12-4, the J call TRBJ2-5; the match to TRBD2 covers 13 bases. The CDR3 DNA reads TGTGCCAGCAGTTTAGTACGAAGGGGACTAGCGGGGACCCAAGAGACCCAGTACTTC. Residues: CASSLVRRGLAGTQETQYF.